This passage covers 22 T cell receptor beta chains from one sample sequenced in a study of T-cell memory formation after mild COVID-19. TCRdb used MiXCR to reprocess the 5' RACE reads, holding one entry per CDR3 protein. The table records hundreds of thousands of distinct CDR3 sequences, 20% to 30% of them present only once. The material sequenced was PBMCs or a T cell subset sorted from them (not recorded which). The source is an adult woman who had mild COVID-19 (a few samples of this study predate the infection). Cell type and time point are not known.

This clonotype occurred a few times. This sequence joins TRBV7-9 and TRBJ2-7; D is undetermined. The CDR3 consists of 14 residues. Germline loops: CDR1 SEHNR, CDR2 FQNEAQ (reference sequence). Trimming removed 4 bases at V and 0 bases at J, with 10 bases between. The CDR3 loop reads CASSSGDGSYEQYF. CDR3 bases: TGTGCCAGCAGCTCCGGCGACGGCTCCTACGAGCAGTACTTC.

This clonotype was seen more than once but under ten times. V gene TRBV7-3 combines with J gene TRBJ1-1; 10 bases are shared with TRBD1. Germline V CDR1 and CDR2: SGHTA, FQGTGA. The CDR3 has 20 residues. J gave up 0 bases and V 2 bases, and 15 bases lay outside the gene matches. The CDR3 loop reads CASSLATLTGGAGMNTEAFF. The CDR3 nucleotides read TGTGCCAGCAGCTTAGCAACCCTGACAGGGGGCGCCGGGATGAACACTGAAGCTTTCTTT.

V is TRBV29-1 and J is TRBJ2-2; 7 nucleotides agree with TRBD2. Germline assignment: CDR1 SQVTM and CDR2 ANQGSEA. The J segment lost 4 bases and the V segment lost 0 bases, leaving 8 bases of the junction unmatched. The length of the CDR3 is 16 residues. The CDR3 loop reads CSVEDWRREGTGELFF. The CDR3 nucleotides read TGCAGCGTTGAAGATTGGCGAAGGGAGGGCACCGGGGAGCTGTTTTTT.

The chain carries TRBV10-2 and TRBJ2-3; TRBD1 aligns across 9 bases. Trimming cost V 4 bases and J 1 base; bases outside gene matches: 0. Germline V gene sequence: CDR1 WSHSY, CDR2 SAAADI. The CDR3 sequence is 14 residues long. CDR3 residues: CASSGQGGTDTQYF. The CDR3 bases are TGCGCCAGCAGTGGACAGGGGGGCACAGATACGCAGTATTTT.

The CDR3 protein is CASSYTGIQWYF. The CDR3 DNA sequence: TGTGCCAGCAGTTACACCGGGATACAGTGGTACTTC. The chain is built from TRBV6-2 or TRBV6-3 and TRBJ2-7, with TRBD2 as a possible D gene (5 bases). Per the germline V gene, CDR1 is MNHEY and CDR2 is SVGEGT. The CDR3 is made up of 12 amino acids. Trimming took off 2 bases at V and 12 bases at J, with 14 bases between the two ends.

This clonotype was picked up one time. The chain's CDR3 is CASSPGENTGELFF. In DNA form, the CDR3 reads TGTGCCAGCTCACCAGGGGAGAACACCGGGGAGCTGTTTTTT. This rearrangement joins TRBV18 to TRBJ2-2, with unresolved D. Per germline, CDR1 KGHSH and CDR2 LQKENI. The germline V and J ends were trimmed by 2 bases and 1 base, with 5 bases remaining between them. This CDR3 comprises 14 residues.

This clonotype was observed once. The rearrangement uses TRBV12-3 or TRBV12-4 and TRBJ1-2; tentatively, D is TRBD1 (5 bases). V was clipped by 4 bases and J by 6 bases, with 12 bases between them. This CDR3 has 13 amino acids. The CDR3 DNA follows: TGTGCCAGCAGTTACCGGGGGGTGGATGGCTACACCTTC. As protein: CASSYRGVDGYTF.

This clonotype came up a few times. The CDR3 spells CASSLEGADTGELFF. The CDR3 DNA sequence: TGTGCCAGCAGCTTGGAGGGGGCGGACACCGGGGAGCTGTTTTTT. The rearrangement joins TRBV7-3 to TRBJ2-2, with D perhaps TRBD1 (7 bases). The V end lost 3 bases, the J end lost 3 bases, and 11 bases lay between the germline ends. Germline lookup yields CDR1 SGHTA and CDR2 FQGTGA. The CDR3 has 15 amino acids.

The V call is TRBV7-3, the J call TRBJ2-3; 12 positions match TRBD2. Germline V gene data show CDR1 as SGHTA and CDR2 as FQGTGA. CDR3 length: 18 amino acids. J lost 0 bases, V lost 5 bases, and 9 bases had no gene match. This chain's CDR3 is CASSPTSGGTSSTDTQYF. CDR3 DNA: TGTGCCAGCAGCCCTACTAGCGGGGGGACCTCTAGCACAGATACGCAGTATTTT.

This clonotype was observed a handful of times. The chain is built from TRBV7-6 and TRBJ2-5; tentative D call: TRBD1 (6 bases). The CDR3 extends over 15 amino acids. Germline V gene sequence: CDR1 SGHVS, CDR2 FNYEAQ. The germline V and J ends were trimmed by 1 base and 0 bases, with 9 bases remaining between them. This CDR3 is CASSLGTVYQETQYF. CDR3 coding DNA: TGTGCCAGCAGCTTAGGGACAGTGTACCAAGAGACCCAGTACTTC. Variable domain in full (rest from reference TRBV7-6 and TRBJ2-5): GAGVSQSPRYKVTKRGQDVALRCDPISGHVSLYWYRQALGQGPEFLTYFNYEAQQDKSGLPNDRFSAERPEGSISTLTIQRTEQRDSAMYRCASSLGTVYQETQYFGPGTRLLVL.

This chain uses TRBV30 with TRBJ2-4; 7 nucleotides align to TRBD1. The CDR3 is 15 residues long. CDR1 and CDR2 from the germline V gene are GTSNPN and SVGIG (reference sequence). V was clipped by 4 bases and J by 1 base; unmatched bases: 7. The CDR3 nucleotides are TGTGCCTGGACCGGACAGGCCTGGGCCAAAAACATTCAGTACTTC. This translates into CAWTGQAWAKNIQYF.

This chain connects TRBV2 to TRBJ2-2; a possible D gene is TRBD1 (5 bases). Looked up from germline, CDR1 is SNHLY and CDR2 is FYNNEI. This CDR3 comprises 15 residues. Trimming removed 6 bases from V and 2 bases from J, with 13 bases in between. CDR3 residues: CASRADIGNTGELFF. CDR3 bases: TGTGCCAGCAGGGCGGACATTGGCAACACCGGGGAGCTGTTTTTT.

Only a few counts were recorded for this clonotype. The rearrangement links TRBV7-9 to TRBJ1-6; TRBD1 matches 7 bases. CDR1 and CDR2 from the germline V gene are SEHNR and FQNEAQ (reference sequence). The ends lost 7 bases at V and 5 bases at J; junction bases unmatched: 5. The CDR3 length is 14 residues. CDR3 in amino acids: CASNRGQDNSPLHF. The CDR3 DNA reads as TGTGCCAGCAACCGAGGACAGGATAATTCACCCCTCCACTTT. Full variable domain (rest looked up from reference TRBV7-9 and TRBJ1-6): DTGVSQNPRHKITKRGQNVTFRCDPISEHNRLYWYRQTLGQGPEFLTYFQNEAQLEKSRLLSDRFSAERPKGSFSTLEIQRTEQGDSAMYLCASNRGQDNSPLHFGNGTRLTVT.

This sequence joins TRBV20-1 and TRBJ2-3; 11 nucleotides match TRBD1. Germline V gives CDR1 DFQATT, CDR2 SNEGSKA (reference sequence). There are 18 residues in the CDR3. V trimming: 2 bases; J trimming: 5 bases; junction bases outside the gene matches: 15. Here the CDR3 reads CSARSPYVRTGGEDTQYF. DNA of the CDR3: TGCAGTGCTAGATCCCCTTACGTACGGACAGGGGGCGAAGATACGCAGTATTTT.

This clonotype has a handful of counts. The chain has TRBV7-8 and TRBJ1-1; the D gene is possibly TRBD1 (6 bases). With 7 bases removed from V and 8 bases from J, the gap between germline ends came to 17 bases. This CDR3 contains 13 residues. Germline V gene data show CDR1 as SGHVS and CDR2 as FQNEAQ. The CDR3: CASTVGRGSEAFF. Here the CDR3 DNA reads TGTGCCAGCACCGTAGGGAGGGGGTCGGAAGCTTTCTTT.

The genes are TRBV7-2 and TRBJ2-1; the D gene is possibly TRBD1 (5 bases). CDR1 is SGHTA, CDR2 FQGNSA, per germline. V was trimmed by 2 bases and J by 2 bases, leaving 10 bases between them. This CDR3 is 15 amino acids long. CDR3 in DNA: TGTGCCAGCAGCTTAAGGCAGGGTACCTACAATGAGCAGTTCTTC. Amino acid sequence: CASSLRQGTYNEQFF. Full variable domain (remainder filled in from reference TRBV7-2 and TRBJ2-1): GAGVSQSPSNKVTEKGKDVELRCDPISGHTALYWYRQSLGQGLEFLIYFQGNSAPDKSGLPSDRFSAERTGGSVSTLTIQRTQQEDSAVYLCASSLRQGTYNEQFFGPGTRLTVL.

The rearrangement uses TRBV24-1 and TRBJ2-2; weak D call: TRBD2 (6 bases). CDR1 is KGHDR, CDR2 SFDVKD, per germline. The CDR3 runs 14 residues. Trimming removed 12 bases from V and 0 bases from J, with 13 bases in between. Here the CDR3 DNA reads TGTGCCGGGGCCGGGACTTCGAACACCGGGGAGCTGTTTTTT. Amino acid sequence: CAGAGTSNTGELFF.

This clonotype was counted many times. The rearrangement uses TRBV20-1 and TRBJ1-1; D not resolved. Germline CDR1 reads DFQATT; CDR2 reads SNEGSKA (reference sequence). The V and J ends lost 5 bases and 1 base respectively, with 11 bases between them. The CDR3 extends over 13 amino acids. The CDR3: CSARHQPNTEAFF. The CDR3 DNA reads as TGCAGTGCTCGACACCAGCCGAACACTGAAGCTTTCTTT.

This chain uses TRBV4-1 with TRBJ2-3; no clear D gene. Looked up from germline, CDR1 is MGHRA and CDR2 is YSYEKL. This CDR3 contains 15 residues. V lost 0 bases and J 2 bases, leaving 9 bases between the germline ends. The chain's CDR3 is CASSQDPSHTDTQYF. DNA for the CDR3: TGCGCCAGCAGCCAAGATCCCTCCCACACAGATACGCAGTATTTT.

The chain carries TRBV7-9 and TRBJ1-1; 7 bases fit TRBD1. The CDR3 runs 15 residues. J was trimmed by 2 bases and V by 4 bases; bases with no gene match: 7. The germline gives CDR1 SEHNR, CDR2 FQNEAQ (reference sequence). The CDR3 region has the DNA TGTGCCAGCAGCTCGCAGGGGGACCTAAACACTGAAGCTTTCTTT. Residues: CASSSQGDLNTEAFF. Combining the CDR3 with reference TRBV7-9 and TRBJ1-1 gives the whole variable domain DTGVSQNPRHKITKRGQNVTFRCDPISEHNRLYWYRQTLGQGPEFLTYFQNEAQLEKSRLLSDRFSAERPKGSFSTLEIQRTEQGDSAMYLCASSSQGDLNTEAFFGQGTRLTVV.

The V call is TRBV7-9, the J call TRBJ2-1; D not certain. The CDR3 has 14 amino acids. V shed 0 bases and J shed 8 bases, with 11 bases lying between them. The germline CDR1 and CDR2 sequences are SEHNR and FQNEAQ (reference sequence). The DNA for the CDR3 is TGTGCCAGCAGCTTAGCCTCAATATCGGATGAGCAGTTCTTC. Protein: CASSLASISDEQFF.

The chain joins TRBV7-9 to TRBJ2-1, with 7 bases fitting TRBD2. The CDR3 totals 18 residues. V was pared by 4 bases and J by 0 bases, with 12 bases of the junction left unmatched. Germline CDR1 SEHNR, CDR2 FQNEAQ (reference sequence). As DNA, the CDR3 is TGTGCCAGCAGCTCCGGGCCTGGACTAGTGAGCTCCTACAATGAGCAGTTCTTC. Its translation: CASSSGPGLVSSYNEQFF.